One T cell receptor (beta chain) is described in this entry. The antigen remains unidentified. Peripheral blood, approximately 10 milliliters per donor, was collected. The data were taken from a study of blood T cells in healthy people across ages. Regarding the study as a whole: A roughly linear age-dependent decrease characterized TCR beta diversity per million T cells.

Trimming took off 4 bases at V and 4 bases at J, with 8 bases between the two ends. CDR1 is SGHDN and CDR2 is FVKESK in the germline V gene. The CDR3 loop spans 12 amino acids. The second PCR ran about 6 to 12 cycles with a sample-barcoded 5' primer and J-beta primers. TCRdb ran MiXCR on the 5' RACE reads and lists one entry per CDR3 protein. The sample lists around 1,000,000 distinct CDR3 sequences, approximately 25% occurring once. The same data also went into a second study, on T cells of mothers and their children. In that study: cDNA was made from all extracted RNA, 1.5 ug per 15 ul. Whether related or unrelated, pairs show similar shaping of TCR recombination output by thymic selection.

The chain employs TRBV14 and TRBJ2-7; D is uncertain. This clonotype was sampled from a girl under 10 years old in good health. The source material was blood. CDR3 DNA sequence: TGTGCCAGCAGCCGACTCCCGTACGAGCAGTACTTC. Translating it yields CASSRLPYEQYF. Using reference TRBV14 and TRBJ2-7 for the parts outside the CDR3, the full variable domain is EAGVTQFPSHSVIEKGQTVTLRCDPISGHDNLYWYRRVMGKEIKFLLHFVKESKQDESGMPNNRFLAERTGGTYSTLKVQPAELEDSGVYFCASSRLPYEQYFGPGTRLTVT.